This T cell receptor beta chain was found in a study of spatial heterogeneity in lung cancer (dated by TCRdb to about 2019). In terms of the full investigation: Beta-chain transcripts were consistently detected in greater numbers than alpha-chain transcripts, which likely reflects a higher abundance of beta-chain transcripts. The study quantitatively compared TCR alpha and beta repertoires across multiple tumor regions, matched nontumor lung and blood in non-small cell lung cancer. TCR repertoire features were related to nonsynonymous mutation counts determined by whole-exome sequencing of tumor tissue. Both alpha and beta chains were TCR-sequenced in samples taken at surgery, namely 220 tumor regions, around 61 matched nontumor lung samples and some 53 PBMC samples. In the raw uncorrected reads, each unique combination of TCR and UMI appeared on average more than ten times.

The germline V gene gives CDR1 as SGHVS and CDR2 as FQNEAQ. Spanning cysteine to phenylalanine, the CDR3 consists of 16 amino acids. The DNA shown is the 48-base CDR3, in frame from base 1. Between the V and J ends, shortened by 5 bases and 0 bases respectively, the junction contains 11 bases. Library generation was performed with 5' RACE. Sequencing instrument: NextSeq 500. To allow correction of PCR and sequencing errors, the TCR library protocol tagged every TCR cDNA molecule with a unique molecular identifier. Processing in the source paper ran as follows. TCR identification, UMI-based error correction and CDR3 extraction were performed with Decombinator tools. TCRs above a frequency of 2 per 1,000, corresponding to the top 1% of the tumor frequency distribution, were defined as expanded. Renyi diversity was calculated using the R vegan package after each repertoire was subsampled 100 times to 5,000 TCRs. CDR3 similarity networks were constructed using string-kernel similarity of amino acid triplets, with links drawn between CDR3s whose pairwise similarity was above 0.82. TCRdb passed the public sequencing reads through fastp at Q25 and MiXCR, retaining productive beta sequences. Rows with one shared CDR3 protein collapse into an entry with the most common genes and DNA. The V and J calls and clone size are TCRdb's, not the authors'. This sample lists around 6,000 distinct CDR3 sequences; around 12% were detected once. Clones ranked in the top ten supply about 15% of the sample.

The full study reports these points: Confirming at a functional level the hypothesis that regional TCRs recognize regional mutations was considered to require additional single-cell paired TCR alpha and beta sequencing.

This clonotype has at least ten counts. Its antigen is currently not known. No per-base quality is available; no much larger clone lies one base away. This beta chain is an unintended read in a library built for alpha chains; its size means little. This specimen's time point label, interpreted: sample taken at primary tumor resection. The donors were 60 to 80 patients from the lung TRACERx cohort who had early-stage, untreated non-small cell lung cancer. Without any cell sorting, TCR sequencing was performed on whole RNA extracted either from tumor and nontumor lung tissue or from cryopreserved PBMC samples. Only patients with enough RNA available from two or more tumor regions were chosen for TCR sequencing.

The TCR was taken from a human donor with early-stage non-small cell lung cancer. The sequence joins TRBV7-8 to TRBJ2-6, and the D gene may be TRBD1, 5 bases matching. The sample consisted of lung tissue, taken at surgery. The DNA reads TGTGCCAGCAGCCCCGACAGTCCCTCTGGGGCCAACGTCCTGACTTTC. It codes for CASSPDSPSGANVLTF.